Following are 2 T cell receptor beta chains from one sample sequenced in a study of blood T cell repertoires in COVID-19. Measured with immunoSEQ multiplex PCR; TCRdb has only the in-frame clones, and not every one. Here the sample spans about 15,000 clones, 80% to 90% being singletons. Sequences were obtained from peripheral blood. These receptors all come from a human donor in a cohort sampled during active COVID-19.

The J gene is TRBJ2-3, the V gene TRBV7-3; 14 positions match TRBD2. Germline V gene lookup returns CDR1 SGHTA and CDR2 FQGTGA. The V and J ends lost 5 bases and 1 base, in that order; junction bases with no gene match: 2. CDR3 length: 16 residues. The CDR3 loop is CASSMTSGGGTDTQYF. The CDR3 nucleotides are TGTGCCAGCAGCATGACTAGCGGGGGGGGCACAGATACGCAGTATTTT.

The chain links TRBV29-1 to TRBJ1-2, with TRBD1 identical over 7 bases. In germline, CDR1 is SQVTM, CDR2 ANQGSEA. V trimming: 7 bases; J trimming: 1 base; junction bases outside the gene matches: 6. The CDR3 is 13 residues long. In DNA form, the CDR3 reads TGCAGCGCCGAGGGACAGTTTAACTATGGCTACACCTTC. It codes for CSAEGQFNYGYTF.